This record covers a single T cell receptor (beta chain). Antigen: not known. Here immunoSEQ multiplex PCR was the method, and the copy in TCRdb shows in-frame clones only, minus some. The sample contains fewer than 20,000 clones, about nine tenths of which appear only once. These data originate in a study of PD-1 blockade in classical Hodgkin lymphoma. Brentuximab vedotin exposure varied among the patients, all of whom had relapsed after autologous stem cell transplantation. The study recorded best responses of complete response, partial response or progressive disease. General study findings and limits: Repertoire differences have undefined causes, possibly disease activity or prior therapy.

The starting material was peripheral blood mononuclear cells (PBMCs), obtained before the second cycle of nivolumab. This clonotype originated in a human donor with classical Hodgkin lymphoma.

This chain's CDR3 is CASSRTGAKNYGYTF. The CDR3 nucleotides read TGTGCCAGCAGTCGGACAGGCGCGAAAAACTATGGCTACACCTTC. The chain recombines TRBV7-9 with TRBJ1-2, with TRBD1 matching over 7 bases. Looked up from germline, CDR1 is SEHNR and CDR2 is FQNEAQ (reference sequence). The junction had 9 bases not matched to a gene; V was cut back by 6 bases and J by 2 bases. CDR3 length: 15 residues.